This T cell receptor beta chain was observed in a study of T-cell memory formation after mild COVID-19. Study-wide background: TCR clusters were mostly donor specific. General study findings and limits: A second wave expanding day 15 to 37 was CD4+-biased; contracting clones were balanced. Contracting CD8+ clones were enriched in EMRA, CD4+ mainly in CM and EM.

Trimming removed 5 bases at V and 1 base at J, with 14 bases between. From germline, CDR1 is DFQATT and CDR2 SNEGSKA (reference sequence). The CDR3 spans 14 residues. TCRdb re-derived calls from the 5' RACE reads in MiXCR, one entry per CDR3 protein. The sample yields fewer than 650,000 distinct CDR3 sequences, about 20% seen once. Comment on this clonotype: Its antigen remains unknown.

The chain employs TRBV20-1 and TRBJ1-1; weak D call: TRBD1 (5 bases). The sample consisted of PBMCs or a T cell subset sorted from them (not recorded which). The receptor's source is an adult woman who had mild COVID-19 (a few samples of this study predate the infection). Cell type and time point are not known. The CDR3 loop reads CSAAPGGGNTEAFF. For the CDR3, the DNA is TGCAGTGCTGCCCCTGGGGGTGGGAACACTGAAGCTTTCTTT.